The text below deals with one T cell receptor beta chain. Many counts were recorded for this clonotype. The antigen this receptor binds is unknown. Qualities for individual bases were not recorded, and no much larger clone is one base off. Graves' hyperthyroidism was defined as stable when no progression to ophthalmopathy occurred over 18 months of follow-up. The hyperthyroidism patients were between 18 and 65 years old and newly diagnosed, with a disease duration of less than 2 months. Exclusion was applied to patients with uncontrolled infections, other autoimmune diseases, pregnancy or lactation. Diagnoses relied on clinical symptoms, serum thyroxine and TRAb, thyroid ultrasound and orbital computed tomography. Ficoll-Paque density gradient centrifugation was used to isolate PBMCs from 9.5 to 10 ml of fresh peripheral blood. Trizol reagent was used to extract total RNA, and RNA quality was then checked on an Agilent 2100 Bioanalyzer.

Trimming removed 5 bases from V and 7 bases from J; the gene matches leave 9 bases unexplained. CDR1 SGHVS and CDR2 FQNEAQ are derived from the germline V gene. The CDR3 covers 16 residues, taking in both the cysteine and the phenylalanine. Of the read, only the CDR3 DNA is kept; its 48 bases are in frame from base 1. Amplification of TCR beta CDR3 regions was carried out from RNA transcripts. A first-round RT-PCR of the TCR CDR3 used the HTBI primer set with the Qiagen OneStep RT-PCR kit. Libraries were constructed in a second round of multiplex PCR, after which size selection and purification were performed. Libraries were sequenced paired-end with 100 bp reads on an Illumina HiSeq2000. The paper's processing steps were these. SOAPnuke was used to process the raw data, removing reads that contained adapters or uncalled bases, had a mean Phred below 15, or lacked an exact match to the constant primer or identifier. High-quality paired reads were merged with COPE v1.2.5, and unique nucleotide sequences were defined as clonotypes. Clonotypes were aligned to IMGT TRBV, TRBD and TRBJ reference segments using MiTCR v1.1. Only V-J combinations with frequency above 0.0001, covering roughly 99% of repertoires, were analysed. The TCS score was defined as F50 (clonal expansion) divided by E x V (chaos), with BLOSUM62-based TCRdist calculated between CDR3 peptides within each V-J. Welch's t-statistics and random forest reduced just over 500 V-J features to around 14, which were used in a naive Bayes classifier (R e1071). TCRdb trimmed public reads at Q25 via fastp, called clones via MiXCR and kept in-frame beta chains. Entries are consolidated by CDR3 protein sequence, retaining the most common genes and DNA. The V and J calls were not made by the authors but by TCRdb's processing. The sample contains about 620,000 distinct CDR3 sequences, around 15% of them found a single time. The top ten hold less than 4.5% of the sample.

This record comes from a study of T cells in Graves' hyperthyroidism and ophthalmopathy (dated by TCRdb to the late 2010s). A note on the overall study: Peripheral blood was sampled at the time of initial diagnosis, prior to any treatment. A discovery cohort of 95 to 100 patients, 43 with Graves' ophthalmopathy and more than 55 with stable Graves' hyperthyroidism, was used to find distinguishing TCR V-J signatures. Once sampling was done, hyperthyroidism patients were given methimazole at a starting dose of 30 mg daily, whereas ophthalmopathy patients were given high-dose intravenous methylprednisolone. The 100 discovery patients were randomly split 7:3 into training and test sets. Prospective prediction of ophthalmopathy was tested in an independent validation cohort consisting of fewer than 20 hyperthyroidism patients and around 16 patients who later progressed to ophthalmopathy. According to the paper, TCR Vbeta CDR3 sequencing was carried out on 135 peripheral blood samples, which came from 40 to 45 ophthalmopathy, 75 or so hyperthyroidism and roughly 17 progressor patients. The study also compared thyroid tissue and blood T-cell repertoires from a handful of Graves' hyperthyroidism patients.

Summary of the overall study and its limitations: Sample size was not statistically predetermined, and blinding of investigators to group allocation was not performed. Most expanded thyroid clonotypes (frequency above 0.001) were also found in blood, which suggests that blood repertoires may mirror thyroid immune responses. A 13 V-J signature model separated ophthalmopathy from stable hyperthyroidism, with around 88% sensitivity and approximately 81% specificity in cross-validation and 80%/75% in testing. In validation, the model predicted progression to ophthalmopathy a median of roughly 6.5 months before onset, with 65% to 71% sensitivity and about 72% specificity.

The sequence was collected from a woman in her 30s with Graves' hyperthyroidism. Specimen: blood. The chain uses TRBV7-8 and TRBJ2-1; a stretch of 12 junction bases matches TRBD2. The CDR3 region: CASSPRTSGTGNEQFF. At the DNA level, the sequence is TGTGCCAGCAGCCCCCGGACTAGCGGGACGGGAAATGAGCAGTTCTTC.